Shown below are 5 T cell receptor beta chains from a single sample sequenced in a study of T cells in Graves' hyperthyroidism and ophthalmopathy. TCR beta CDR3 regions were amplified from RNA. The study used the HTBI primer set for a first-round RT-PCR of the TCR CDR3. TCRdb re-called the multiplex PCR reads with MiXCR, one entry per CDR3 protein. Here the sample spans around 400,000 distinct CDR3 sequences, 25% being singletons. The sample taken for sequencing was blood. These receptors all stem from a man aged 45 to 65 with Graves' hyperthyroidism.

V gene TRBV19 combines with J gene TRBJ2-7; 7 nucleotides line up with TRBD1. V lost 3 bases, J lost 3 bases, and 14 bases stayed unmatched. Germline V gene lookup returns CDR1 LNHDA and CDR2 SQIVND (reference sequence). This CDR3 contains 17 residues. The DNA of the CDR3 is TGTGCCAGTAGTATTCGGGGAAACAGGGGCCGGGGCTACGAGCAGTACTTC. This gives the protein CASSIRGNRGRGYEQYF. Drawing the rest from reference TRBV19 and TRBJ2-7, the complete variable domain is DGGITQSPKYLFRKEGQNVTLSCEQNLNHDAMYWYRQDPGQGLRLIYYSQIVNDFQKGDIAEGYSVSREKKESFPLTVTSAQKNPTAFYLCASSIRGNRGRGYEQYFGPGTRLTVT.

This clonotype appeared many times. V usage is TRBV29-1 and J usage is TRBJ2-1; D is uncertain. V was shortened by 8 bases and J by 8 bases, with 16 bases between the two germline ends. This CDR3 contains 12 residues. Looked up from germline, CDR1 is SQVTM and CDR2 is ANQGSEA. DNA of the CDR3: TGCAGCATTGCGGAAGGGCCCCATGAGCAGTTCTTC. Its translation: CSIAEGPHEQFF.

This clonotype was counted once. This sequence joins TRBV6-2 or TRBV6-3 and TRBJ2-1; 8 bases map to TRBD2. Germline-derived CDR1 and CDR2 are MNHEY and SVGEGT. Trimming cost V 7 bases and J 5 bases; bases outside gene matches: 4. CDR3 length equals 13 residues. The CDR3 coding sequence is TGTGCCAGCAAGAAACTAGCGGACAATGAGCAGTTCTTC. Protein sequence: CASKKLADNEQFF.

This rearrangement joins TRBV6-1 to TRBJ2-1; 14 bases match TRBD2. The germline gives CDR1 MNHNS, CDR2 SASEGT. V shed 4 bases, J shed 7 bases, and the junction held 3 bases outside the gene matches. The CDR3 sequence is 15 residues long. In nucleotides, the CDR3 is TGTGCCAGCAGTGGGGGACTAGCGGGAGTTAATGAGCAGTTCTTC. It yields the protein CASSGGLAGVNEQFF.

The chain combines TRBV7-6 with TRBJ2-7; the match to TRBD2 covers 8 bases. Looked up from germline, CDR1 is SGHVS and CDR2 is FNYEAQ. After removal of 1 base from V and 0 bases from J, the junction contained 2 bases not matched to a gene. CDR3 length: 15 residues. The CDR3 region is CASSLGSGISYEQYF. CDR3 sequence (DNA): TGTGCCAGCAGCTTAGGTAGCGGGATCTCCTACGAGCAGTACTTC.